This is a list of T cell receptor beta chains from one sample in a study of T cell responses to AZD1222 COVID-19 vaccine. Assay: immunoSEQ multiplex PCR; the TCRdb copy retains only in-frame clones and omits some. The sample consists of more than 140,000 clones, around 88% of them appearing once. The specimen comprised peripheral blood, sampled on day 0 of MenACWY control vaccination. The receptors come from an adult in good health. The CDR3 runs from the conserved cysteine through the conserved F or W. The D gene is left open where the match is weak. Expanded clones are given a class, and other clones once, few, many or no size at all.

j_gene,v_gene,abundance,d_gene,CDR3nt,CDR3aa
TRBJ2-7,TRBV18,.,TRBD2,TGTGCCAGCTCACCATCCAGGGAGGGCTACGAGCAGTACTTC,CASSPSREGYEQYF
TRBJ2-1,TRBV3-1/TRBV3-2,.,.,TGTGCCAGCAGCCAAGATCACGGGGCGTACTACAATGAGCAGTTCTTC,CASSQDHGAYYNEQFF
TRBJ2-1,TRBV18,.,TRBD2,TGTGCCAGCTCACCAGGGACTAGCGGGAGCTATGAGCAGTTCTTC,CASSPGTSGSYEQFF
TRBJ2-7,TRBV7-8,.,TRBD1,TGTGCCAGCAGCAAGGACAGGAACTACGAGCAGTACTTC,CASSKDRNYEQYF
TRBJ1-6,TRBV2,.,.,TGTGCCAGCAGTGCGATACCTAATTCACCCCTCCACTTT,CASSAIPNSPLHF
TRBJ1-2,TRBV10-3,.,.,TGTGCCATCAGTGAGTCCCGGGATTTAGGAGGCTATGGCTACACCTTC,CAISESRDLGGYGYTF
TRBJ2-3,TRBV5-1,once,.,TGCGCCAGCAGCTTGGGTCCGGGGGTAGGCGCAGATACGCAGTATTTT,CASSLGPGVGADTQYF
TRBJ1-5,TRBV27,.,.,TGTGCCAGCAGCCGAAGTAGCAATCAGCCCCAGCATTTT,CASSRSSNQPQHF
TRBJ2-7,TRBV11-3,.,TRBD1,TGTGCCAGCGCCTTAGGAACAGGGGACTCCTACGAGCAGTACTTC,CASALGTGDSYEQYF
TRBJ2-7,TRBV4-1,.,.,TGCGCCAGCAGCCATCGGACCTACGAGCAGTACTTC,CASSHRTYEQYF
TRBJ1-4,TRBV12-5,.,.,TGTGCTAGTGGTTTGGTATCGCCCGGCAGAGGGATCTCCCCTAAACTGTTTTTT,CASGLVSPGRGISPKLFF
TRBJ2-2,TRBV6-5,.,.,TGTGCCAGCAGTTACCCGAACACCGGGGAGCTGTTTTTT,CASSYPNTGELFF
TRBJ2-7,TRBV20-1,.,TRBD1,TGCAGTGCTAGTATTCTCTCTTTTAGGGGGCGCAGCCACGAGCAGTACTTC,CSASILSFRGRSHEQYF
TRBJ2-7,TRBV27,.,.,TGTGCCAGCAGTCCCAGGCAGGTCGCCTACGAGCAGTACTTC,CASSPRQVAYEQYF
TRBJ2-3,TRBV7-2,.,.,TGTGCCAGCAGCTTCGACCAGTACCGCACAGATACGCAGTATTTT,CASSFDQYRTDTQYF
TRBJ2-2,TRBV5-1,.,.,TGCGCCAGCAGCTTGCTTGGATTAGGCGGGGAGCTGTTTTTT,CASSLLGLGGELFF
TRBJ2-7,TRBV5-5,.,.,TGTGCCAGCAGCTTGGAGGGACTCTACGAGCAGTACTTC,CASSLEGLYEQYF
TRBJ1-1,TRBV5-1,.,.,TGCGCCAGCAGCTTAAACGGGGAGTTGAACACTGAAGCTTTCTTT,CASSLNGELNTEAFF
TRBJ1-5,TRBV6-5,.,.,TGTGCCAGCAGTCGGGACACCTTTAGCAATCAGCCCCAGCATTTT,CASSRDTFSNQPQHF
TRBJ2-3,TRBV6-2/TRBV6-3,.,.,TGTGCCAGCAGTTACAGGGAAGGTTGGACAGATACGCAGTATTTT,CASSYREGWTDTQYF
TRBJ1-4,TRBV5-1,.,.,TGCGCCAGCAGCTTGGTAGTGGATGAAAAACTGTTTTTT,CASSLVVDEKLFF
TRBJ1-2,TRBV7-2,once,.,TGTGCCAGCAGCTTTCCACCCGGGGAGAGCTTC,CASSFPPGESF
TRBJ1-2,TRBV5-6,once,TRBD1,TGTGCCAGCAGCTACATTCAGGTCCCGGGACAGGCTTATGGCTACACCTTC,CASSYIQVPGQAYGYTF
TRBJ2-7,TRBV19,.,.,TGTGCCAGTAGTGAAGCCCTAGTCAGGGAGCAGTACTTC,CASSEALVREQYF
TRBJ1-1,TRBV7-9,.,.,TGTGCCAGCAGCATAGACAGCAACACTGAAGCTTTCTTT,CASSIDSNTEAFF